This T cell receptor (beta chain) was recorded in a study of PD-1 blockade in mismatch repair-deficient tumors. A note on this clone: Antigen specificity is unknown.

Indicated time point: approximately ten-day in vitro stimulation with candidate neoantigen peptide 3. V was cut by 1 base and J by 1 base, with 9 bases left in between. The CDR3 runs 15 residues. Germline assignment: CDR1 ENHRY and CDR2 SYGVKD. Clones were read by immunoSEQ multiplex PCR, and TCRdb kept only the in-frame ones, dropping some. The sample records roughly 10,000 clones, 80% to 95% being singletons. The sample in question was cells cultured in vitro, obtained from a patient treated with pembrolizumab. This chain uses TRBV10-3 with TRBJ2-3, with D perhaps matching TRBD2 (5 bases). The receptor was derived from an adult with mismatch repair-deficient cancer. Written as DNA, the CDR3 is TGTGCCATCAGTGAGTGGACGAGGGGCACAGATACGCAGTATTTT. It translates to CAISEWTRGTDTQYF.